This is a list of T cell receptor beta chains from one sample in a study of CD4+ T cells in melanoma. Clones were read by immunoSEQ multiplex PCR, and TCRdb kept only the in-frame ones, dropping some. The sample has roughly 54,000 clones; 89% are singletons. The specimen sequenced was peripheral blood. The receptors were gathered from a human donor with melanoma. The CDR3 runs from the conserved cysteine through the conserved F or W. D genes are given only for firm matches. Not all rows give a size; the values are once, few, many and, for expanded clones, a class.

>.|TRBV11-3|TRBJ2-5|.
CASSPLTGGLETQYF
TGTGCCAGCAGCCCTCTGACCGGGGGCTTGGAGACCCAGTACTTC
>few|TRBV15|TRBJ2-7|.
CATSREVGRFRDEQYF
TGTGCCACCAGCAGAGAAGTCGGCAGGTTCCGGGACGAGCAGTACTTC
>.|TRBV5-1|TRBJ2-7|.
CASSLSWLNPGEQYF
TGCGCCAGCAGCTTGAGTTGGCTAAACCCGGGGGAGCAGTACTTC
>.|TRBV7-9|TRBJ1-6|.
CASSEDSYYNSPLHF
TGTGCCAGCAGCGAAGACAGTTACTATAATTCACCCCTCCACTTT
>.|TRBV28|TRBJ2-7|.
CASSLPGESYEQYF
TGTGCCAGCAGTTTACCAGGGGAGAGCTACGAGCAGTACTTC
>few|TRBV6-5|TRBJ1-5|.
CASRGGGGNQPQHF
TGTGCCAGCAGGGGAGGGGGTGGCAATCAGCCCCAGCATTTT
>.|TRBV2|TRBJ1-4|.
CASRAGTYPGANEKLFF
TGTGCCAGCAGGGCCGGGACGTATCCCGGAGCTAATGAAAAACTGTTTTTT
>.|TRBV9|TRBJ2-1|TRBD2
CASSPWLAGAEQFF
TGTGCCAGCAGCCCGTGGCTAGCGGGGGCTGAGCAGTTCTTC
>few|TRBV30|TRBJ2-5|.
CAWSWGRTSQETQYF
TGTGCCTGGAGTTGGGGTAGGACGTCCCAAGAGACCCAGTACTTC
>.|TRBV29-1|TRBJ1-2|TRBD1
CSVEVSQQGGYGYTF
TGCAGCGTTGAAGTATCACAACAGGGGGGCTATGGCTACACCTTC
>.|TRBV9|TRBJ1-2|.
CASSVEVQTNYGYTF
TGTGCCAGCAGCGTAGAAGTCCAGACTAACTATGGCTACACCTTC
>.|TRBV7-3|TRBJ2-2|TRBD2
CASSSPAGGNTGELFF
TGTGCCAGCAGCTCCCCAGCGGGGGGAAACACCGGGGAGCTGTTTTTT
>.|TRBV4-2|TRBJ2-2|.
CASSQSTGELFF
TGTGCCAGCAGCCAAAGCACCGGGGAGCTGTTTTTT
>.|TRBV21-1|TRBJ2-3|.
CASNHGGRPGTDTQYF
TGTGCCAGCAACCACGGCGGACGGCCAGGGACAGATACGCAGTATTTT
>.|TRBV18|TRBJ2-7|TRBD1
CASSLYGDRSSYEQYF
TGTGCCAGCTCACTATACGGGGACAGAAGCTCCTACGAGCAGTACTTC
>.|TRBV10-1|TRBJ2-7|.
CASSESSGYEQYF
TGCGCCAGCAGTGAGTCGTCCGGCTACGAGCAGTACTTC
>.|TRBV2|TRBJ2-7|.
CASRRTEDSYEQYF
TGTGCCAGCAGGCGGACAGAGGACTCCTACGAGCAGTACTTC
>once|TRBV28|TRBJ1-2|TRBD1
CASSLAEGGQVNGGYTF
TGTGCCAGCAGTTTAGCGGAGGGGGGACAGGTCAATGGAGGCTACACCTTC
>.|TRBV30|TRBJ1-3|.
CAWSDTGTGNTIYF
TGTGCCTGGAGTGATACAGGGACTGGAAACACCATATATTTT
>.|TRBV7-9|TRBJ1-1|.
CASSHRTDWAEAFF
TGTGCCAGCAGCCACCGGACAGATTGGGCTGAAGCTTTCTTT
>.|TRBV4-1|TRBJ1-1|.
CASSQGGEAFF
TGCGCCAGCAGCCAAGGGGGGGAAGCTTTCTTT
>.|TRBV5-1|TRBJ1-4|.
CASSLLAGRDEKLFF
TGCGCCAGCAGCTTATTAGCGGGGCGCGATGAAAAACTGTTTTTT
>.|TRBV27|TRBJ2-2|TRBD2
CASSLYWAGEGTGELFF
TGTGCCAGCAGTTTATATTGGGCGGGGGAGGGGACCGGGGAGCTGTTTTTT
>.|TRBV5-6|TRBJ1-3|.
CASSLEVAENSGNTIYF
TGTGCCAGCAGCTTGGAAGTGGCAGAGAACTCTGGAAACACCATATATTTT
>.|TRBV6-5|TRBJ1-3|TRBD1
CASSYSARGNGNTIYF
TGTGCCAGCAGTTACTCGGCCAGGGGGAATGGAAACACCATATATTTT
>.|TRBV9|TRBJ1-2|TRBD1
CASSLITGGASGYTF
TGTGCCAGCAGCCTCATCACAGGGGGCGCGAGTGGCTACACCTTC
>.|TRBV5-5|TRBJ2-6|TRBD1
CASIFAGTDVYSGANVLTF
TGTGCCAGCATCTTTGCCGGGACAGACGTTTACTCTGGGGCCAACGTCCTGACTTTC
>.|TRBV19|TRBJ1-2|TRBD1
CASRNRDRYYGYTF
TGTGCCAGTAGGAACCGGGACAGGTACTATGGCTACACCTTC